This T cell receptor (beta chain) was retrieved from a study of T cell repertoires in cytomegalovirus infection. Study overall: Well-studied HLA-B-restricted CMV epitopes were used in the study alongside recently identified HLA-C-restricted ones. Public TCR beta signatures provided an indication of both CMV infection and a matching HLA type.

This clonotype was seen only a few times. Its antigen is currently unknown. TCRdb ran MiXCR on the reads and lists one entry per CDR3 protein. The profile shows more than 20,000 distinct CDR3 sequences, about 23% of them singletons. The CDR3 runs to 16 residues. V was clipped by 1 base and J by 8 bases; unmatched bases: 10. Per the germline V gene, CDR1 is SGHAT and CDR2 is FQNNGV. The receptor's source is a human donor in good health (CMV status not recorded). Some clones in this sample may be carry-over from other donors' samples. The chain joins TRBV11-2 to TRBJ2-1; TRBD1 matches 8 bases. The source was CD8+ T cells from cultured PBMCs, collected from culture after CMV antigen stimulation. The CDR3: CASSLVFRGLKDEQFF. In DNA form, the CDR3 reads TGTGCCAGCAGCTTAGTTTTCAGGGGGCTTAAAGATGAGCAGTTCTTC.